This TCR beta chain was captured by sequencing in a study of cytomegalovirus exposure and HLA in healthy donors. Study at large: Early released data had about 80 million unique TCRs, all coming from HLA-typed donors. Study observations and caveats: Reports credit the classifier with highly specific, highly sensitive diagnosis of cytomegalovirus status. For most TCR beta V segments, an earlier analysis put the productive rate at about 87% or about 30% of the time.

PCR employed 60 Vbeta and 13 Jbeta primers. Method: immunoSEQ multiplex PCR; TCRdb's copy keeps in-frame clones and lacks some. The sample contains some 160,000 clones, roughly 70% of which appear only once. Concerning this clone itself: Antigen: not known.

There were likely unrecorded immune exposures, though donors were nominally healthy when sampled. Germline V lookup: CDR1 MGHDK, CDR2 SYGVNS. The germline V and J ends were trimmed by 1 base and 5 bases, with 17 bases remaining between them. There are 16 residues in the CDR3. V is TRBV25-1 and J is TRBJ1-1; D may be TRBD1 (5 bases). The sequenced sample was PBMCs. This receptor was obtained from a woman between 18 and 29 years old in good health and CMV-seropositive. CDR3 sequence reads: CASSELTRDPSTEAFF. In DNA, the CDR3 is TGTGCCAGCAGTGAATTGACCAGGGATCCCTCGACTGAAGCTTTCTTT.